These 12 T cell receptor beta chains came from one sample sequenced in a study of blood T cell repertoires in COVID-19. TCRdb's copy holds only in-frame clones and misses some; the assay was immunoSEQ multiplex PCR. The table has around 220,000 clones, 84% seen once. Sequenced input: peripheral blood. The source of these receptors is a man under 40 with active or convalescent COVID-19.

The chain couples TRBV3-1 (or the pseudogene TRBV3-2) to TRBJ1-4; tentative D call: TRBD1 (5 bases). Per germline, CDR1 LGHDT and CDR2 YNNKEL (reference sequence). Between the trimmed V and J ends, which lost 4 bases and 0 bases, there was a span of 9 bases. CDR3 length equals 15 residues. CDR3: CASSPTASTNEKLFF. The CDR3 nucleotides are TGTGCCAGCAGCCCGACAGCATCAACTAATGAAAAACTGTTTTTT.

This clone came up once. The chain couples TRBV7-8 to TRBJ1-2; D uncertain. From germline, CDR1 is SGHVS and CDR2 FQNEAQ. V lost 3 bases and J 1 base, leaving 15 bases between the germline ends. This CDR3 has 16 amino acids. The CDR3 DNA is TGTGCCAGCAGCTTTGGATGGGGAGAGATTAACTATGGCTACACCTTC. Protein: CASSFGWGEINYGYTF.

This clone turned up a few times. The genes are TRBV28 and TRBJ1-3; D not certain. The CDR3 covers 16 residues. Trimming took 7 bases from V and 0 from J, leaving 16 bases between them. Germline V CDR1 and CDR2: MDHEN, SYDVKM. The CDR3 is CASTPPHGISGNTIYF. CDR3 nucleotide sequence: TGTGCCAGCACTCCTCCACACGGGATCTCTGGAAACACCATATATTTT. Based on the CDR3 plus reference TRBV28 and TRBJ1-3, the full variable domain is DVKVTQSSRYLVKRTGEKVFLECVQDMDHENMFWYRQDPGLGLRLIYFSYDVKMKEKGDIPEGYSVSREKKERFSLILESASTNQTSMYLCASTPPHGISGNTIYFGEGSWLTVV.

The chain employs TRBV30 and TRBJ2-7; 8 bases are shared with TRBD2. The CDR3 loop spans 12 amino acids. CDR1 and CDR2 (germline): GTSNPN, SVGIG (reference sequence). The CDR3 sequence is CAAGSGSYEQYF. The CDR3 nucleotides are TGTGCTGCGGGGAGCGGGAGCTACGAGCAGTACTTC. The full variable domain, with the rest looked up from reference TRBV30 and TRBJ2-7, is SQTIHQWPATLVQPVGSPLSLECTVEGTSNPNLYWYRQAAGRGLQLLFYSVGIGQISSEVPQNLSASRPQDRQFILSSKKLLLSDSGFYLCAAGSGSYEQYFGPGTRLTVT.

The chain joins TRBV6-4 to TRBJ1-4, with 7 bases identical to TRBD1. The CDR3 covers 15 residues. Germline lookup yields CDR1 MRHNA and CDR2 SNTAGT. Losses at the gene ends were 4 bases for V and 1 base for J; bases not matched to a gene: 3. CDR3 DNA: TGTGCCAGCAGTGTTCAGGGGGGAACTAATGAAAAACTGTTTTTT. As protein: CASSVQGGTNEKLFF.

The genes are TRBV28 and TRBJ1-1; 9 nucleotides match TRBD1. The germline V gene encodes CDR1 MDHEN and CDR2 SYDVKM. The V gene end was trimmed by 6 bases and the J gene end by 6 bases; junction bases not matched to a gene: 8. The CDR3 runs to 14 residues. The CDR3 sequence is CASRRTGGAAEAFF. DNA for the CDR3: TGTGCCAGCAGACGTACAGGGGGCGCTGCTGAAGCTTTCTTT. Full variable domain (remainder filled in from reference TRBV28 and TRBJ1-1): DVKVTQSSRYLVKRTGEKVFLECVQDMDHENMFWYRQDPGLGLRLIYFSYDVKMKEKGDIPEGYSVSREKKERFSLILESASTNQTSMYLCASRRTGGAAEAFFGQGTRLTVV.

The rearrangement joins TRBV4-3 to TRBJ2-1; tentative D call: TRBD2 (5 bases). V was cut by 1 base and J by 7 bases, with 11 bases left in between. Germline loops: CDR1 LGHNA, CDR2 YSLEER. The CDR3 spans 14 residues. For the CDR3, the DNA is TGCGCCAGCAGCCAAGTGGCAGCGGCTAATGAGCAGTTCTTC. Protein product: CASSQVAAANEQFF.

The V gene is TRBV4-3, the J gene TRBJ1-4, with D hard to call. Germline CDR1 LGHNA, CDR2 YSLEER. The V end was cut by 0 bases, the J end by 8 bases, with 7 bases between. The CDR3 extends over 13 amino acids. CDR3 bases: TGCGCCAGCAGCCAAGATCAGGCGGAAAAACTGTTTTTT. It codes for CASSQDQAEKLFF.

The chain joins TRBV19 to TRBJ2-1, with 8 bases fitting TRBD2. J lost 6 bases, V lost 6 bases, and 10 bases had no gene match. The CDR3 consists of 15 residues. Germline V gene sequence: CDR1 LNHDA, CDR2 SQIVND (reference sequence). CDR3 sequence: CASRKGGRISNEQFF. DNA for the CDR3: TGTGCCAGTAGAAAGGGCGGGAGGATCTCCAATGAGCAGTTCTTC.

The chain has TRBV18 and TRBJ2-2; D ambiguous. The CDR3 runs 14 residues. CDR1 is KGHSH, CDR2 LQKENI, per germline. Between the trimmed V and J ends, which lost 3 bases and 1 base, there was a span of 6 bases. DNA for the CDR3: TGTGCCAGCTCACCGTCGGGGAACACCGGGGAGCTGTTTTTT. Translating it yields CASSPSGNTGELFF.

The genes are TRBV5-5 and TRBJ2-3, with D tentatively TRBD1 (6 bases). Trimming left V 2 bases short and J 6 bases short, with 16 bases between. CDR3 length: 15 amino acids. The germline V gene has CDR1 SGHKS and CDR2 YYEKEE (reference sequence). The CDR3 here is CASSLGDTTTDTQYF. The DNA of the CDR3 is TGTGCCAGCAGCTTAGGGGACACCACCACGGATACGCAGTATTTT.

This clone has only one observation. The chain couples TRBV6-9 to TRBJ1-1; possibly TRBD1 for D (5 bases). V lost 4 bases to trimming and J lost 8 bases, with 20 bases between them. Germline CDR1 MNHGY, CDR2 SVAAGI. The CDR3 spans 15 residues. The CDR3 nucleotides read TGTGCCAGCAGTTCCCTCGGGGCAGGACTAGGGGAAGCTTTCTTT. Translated: CASSSLGAGLGEAFF.